What follows is one T cell receptor beta chain and its context. The source of the sample is a study of blood T cell repertoires in COVID-19. The data were produced by immunoSEQ multiplex PCR, yet TCRdb's version contains in-frame clones alone and is incomplete. The sample lists 130,000 or so clones, roughly nine tenths occurring once. The germline V gene encodes CDR1 LGHDT and CDR2 YNNKEL (reference sequence). CDR3 length: 14 amino acids. Trimming took 3 bases from V and 5 from J; bases not matched to a gene: 1. This TCR was sampled from a human donor with COVID-19, enrolled during active disease. The donor label of this sample is uncertain. The specimen sequenced was peripheral blood. The genes are TRBV3-1 (or the pseudogene TRBV3-2) and TRBJ1-5, with 10 bases that match TRBD1. Here the CDR3 DNA reads TGTGCCAGCAGCCAGGGACAGGGGCATCAGCCCCAGCATTTT. This gives the protein CASSQGQGHQPQHF.